This record looks at one T cell receptor beta chain sequence and its context. The assay was immunoSEQ multiplex PCR, and TCRdb's table has in-frame clones only and misses some. The profile shows 150,000 or so clones, 81% of them singletons. These data come from a study of cytotoxic CD8 clonotypes in ibrutinib-treated CLL. Study as a whole: Following treatment for a median about 13 months, range 6 to 36, response samples were then taken.

The V gene lost 7 bases and the J gene lost 4 bases, with 16 bases spanning the gap. Per germline, CDR1 MDHEN and CDR2 SYDVKM. The CDR3 has 14 amino acids. This chain joins TRBV28 and TRBJ1-2, with a weak D call TRBD1 (5 bases). Sample: PBMCs, taken after 12 months of ibrutinib treatment. The receptor was derived from a human donor with chronic lymphocytic leukemia. The CDR3: CASIPVTGGYGYTF. The DNA for the CDR3 is TGTGCCAGCATCCCCGTGACGGGGGGCTATGGCTACACCTTC.